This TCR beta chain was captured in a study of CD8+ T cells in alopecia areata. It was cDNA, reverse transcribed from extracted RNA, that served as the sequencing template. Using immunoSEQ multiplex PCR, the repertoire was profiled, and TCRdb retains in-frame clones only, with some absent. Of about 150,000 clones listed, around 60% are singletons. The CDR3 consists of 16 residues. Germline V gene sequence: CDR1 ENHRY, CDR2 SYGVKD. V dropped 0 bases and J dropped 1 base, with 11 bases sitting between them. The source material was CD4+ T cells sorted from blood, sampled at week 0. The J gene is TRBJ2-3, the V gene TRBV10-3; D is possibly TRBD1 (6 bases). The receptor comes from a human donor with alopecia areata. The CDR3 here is CAISESQAGGTDTQYF. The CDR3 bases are TGTGCCATCAGTGAGTCCCAGGCAGGGGGCACAGATACGCAGTATTTT.